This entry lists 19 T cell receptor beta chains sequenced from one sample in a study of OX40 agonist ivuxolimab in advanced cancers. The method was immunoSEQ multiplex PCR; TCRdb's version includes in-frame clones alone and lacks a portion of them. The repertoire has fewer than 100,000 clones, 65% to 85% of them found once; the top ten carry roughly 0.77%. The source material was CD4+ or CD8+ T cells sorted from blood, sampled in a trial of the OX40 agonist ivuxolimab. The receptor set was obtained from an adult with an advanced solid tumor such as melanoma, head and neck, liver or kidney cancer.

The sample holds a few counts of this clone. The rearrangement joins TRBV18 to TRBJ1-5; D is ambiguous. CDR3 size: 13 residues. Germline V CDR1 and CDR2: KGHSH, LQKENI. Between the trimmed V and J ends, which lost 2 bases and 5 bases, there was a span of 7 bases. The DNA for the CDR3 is TGTGCCAGCTCACCAAACGGGGATCAGCCCCAGCATTTT. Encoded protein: CASSPNGDQPQHF. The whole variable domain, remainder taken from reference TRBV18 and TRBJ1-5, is NAGVMQNPRHLVRRRGQEARLRCSPMKGHSHVYWYRQLPEEGLKFMVYLQKENIIDESGMPKERFSAEFPKEGPSILRIQQVVRGDSAAYFCASSPNGDQPQHFGDGTRLSIL.

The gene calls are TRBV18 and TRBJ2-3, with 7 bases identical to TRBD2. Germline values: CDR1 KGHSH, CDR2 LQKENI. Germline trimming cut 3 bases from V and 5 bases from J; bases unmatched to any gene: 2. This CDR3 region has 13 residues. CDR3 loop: CASSPWGGDTQYF. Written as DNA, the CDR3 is TGTGCCAGCTCACCTTGGGGGGGAGATACGCAGTATTTT.

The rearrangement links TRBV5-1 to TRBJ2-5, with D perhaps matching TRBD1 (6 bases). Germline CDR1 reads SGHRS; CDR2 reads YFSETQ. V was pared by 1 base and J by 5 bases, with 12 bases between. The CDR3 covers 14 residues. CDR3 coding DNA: TGCGCCAGCAGCTTGAGCACAGGGCGGGAGACCCAGTACTTC. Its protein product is CASSLSTGRETQYF. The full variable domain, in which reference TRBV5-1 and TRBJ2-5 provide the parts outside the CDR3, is KAGVTQTPRYLIKTRGQQVTLSCSPISGHRSVSWYQQTPGQGLQFLFEYFSETQRNKGNFPGRFSGRQFSNSRSEMNVSTLELGDSALYLCASSLSTGRETQYFGPGTRLLVL.

As DNA, the CDR3 is TGCGCCAGCAGGTTCGGAGGGGCTGGTGAGCAGTTCTTC. It is translated as CASRFGGAGEQFF. The chain carries TRBV5-1 and TRBJ2-1, with D possibly matching TRBD2 (6 bases). The CDR3 runs to 13 residues. Between the trimmed V and J ends, which lost 5 bases and 9 bases, there was a span of 15 bases. Per the germline V gene, CDR1 is SGHRS and CDR2 is YFSETQ.

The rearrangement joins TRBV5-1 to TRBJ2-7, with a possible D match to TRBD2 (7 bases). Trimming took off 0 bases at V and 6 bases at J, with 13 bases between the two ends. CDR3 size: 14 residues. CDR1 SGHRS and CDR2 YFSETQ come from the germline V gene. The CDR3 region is CASSLEGGVREQYF. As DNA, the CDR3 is TGCGCCAGCAGCTTGGAAGGGGGGGTACGCGAGCAGTACTTC.

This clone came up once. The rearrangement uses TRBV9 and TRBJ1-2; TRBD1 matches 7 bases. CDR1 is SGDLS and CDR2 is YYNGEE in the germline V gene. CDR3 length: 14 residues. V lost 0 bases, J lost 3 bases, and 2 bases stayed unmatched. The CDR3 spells CASSVGQGDYGYTF. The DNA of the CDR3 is TGTGCCAGCAGCGTAGGGCAGGGGGACTATGGCTACACCTTC.

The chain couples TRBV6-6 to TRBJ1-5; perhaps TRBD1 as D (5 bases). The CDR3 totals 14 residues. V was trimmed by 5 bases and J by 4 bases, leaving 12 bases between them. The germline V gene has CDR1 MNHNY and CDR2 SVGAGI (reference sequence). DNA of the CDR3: TGTGCCAGCAGTCTCAGGGTTAGTAATCAGCCCCAGCATTTT. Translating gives CASSLRVSNQPQHF.

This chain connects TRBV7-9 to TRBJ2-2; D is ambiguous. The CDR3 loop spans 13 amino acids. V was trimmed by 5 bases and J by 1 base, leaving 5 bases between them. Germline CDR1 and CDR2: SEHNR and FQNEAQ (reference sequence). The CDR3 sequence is CASSHKNTGELFF. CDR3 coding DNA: TGTGCCAGCAGCCACAAGAACACCGGGGAGCTGTTTTTT.

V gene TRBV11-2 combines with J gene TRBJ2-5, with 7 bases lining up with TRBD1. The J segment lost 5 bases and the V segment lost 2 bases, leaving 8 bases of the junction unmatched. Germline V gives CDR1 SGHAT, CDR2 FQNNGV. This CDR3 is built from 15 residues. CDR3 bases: TGTGCCAGCAGCTTATATGGCCAGGGGGAGGAGACCCAGTACTTC. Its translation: CASSLYGQGEETQYF. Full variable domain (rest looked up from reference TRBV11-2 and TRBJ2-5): EAGVAQSPRYKIIEKRQSVAFWCNPISGHATLYWYQQILGQGPKLLIQFQNNGVVDDSQLPKDRFSAERLKGVDSTLKIQPAKLEDSAVYLCASSLYGQGEETQYFGPGTRLLVL.

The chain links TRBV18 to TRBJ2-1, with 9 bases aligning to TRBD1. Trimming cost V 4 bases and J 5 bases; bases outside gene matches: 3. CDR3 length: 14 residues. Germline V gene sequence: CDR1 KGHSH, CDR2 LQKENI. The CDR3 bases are TGTGCCAGCTCACAAAGGACAGGGGACAATGAGCAGTTCTTC. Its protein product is CASSQRTGDNEQFF.

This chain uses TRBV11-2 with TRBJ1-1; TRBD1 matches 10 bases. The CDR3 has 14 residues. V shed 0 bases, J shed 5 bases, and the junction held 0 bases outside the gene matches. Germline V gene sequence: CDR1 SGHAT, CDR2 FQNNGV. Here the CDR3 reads CASSLEGQGTEAFF. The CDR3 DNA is TGTGCCAGCAGCTTAGAGGGACAGGGGACTGAAGCTTTCTTT.

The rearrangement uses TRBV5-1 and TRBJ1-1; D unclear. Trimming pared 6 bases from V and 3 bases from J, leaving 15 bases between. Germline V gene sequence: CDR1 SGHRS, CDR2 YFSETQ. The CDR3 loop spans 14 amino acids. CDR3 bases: TGCGCCAGCACTGAGTCCGACGTGGACACTGAAGCTTTCTTT. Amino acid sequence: CASTESDVDTEAFF.

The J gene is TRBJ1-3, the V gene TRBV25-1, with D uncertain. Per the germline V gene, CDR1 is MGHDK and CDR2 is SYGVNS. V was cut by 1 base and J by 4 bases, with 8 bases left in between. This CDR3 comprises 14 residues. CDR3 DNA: TGTGCCAGCAGTGAATCTGGCTGGGGAAACACCATATATTTT. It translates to CASSESGWGNTIYF.

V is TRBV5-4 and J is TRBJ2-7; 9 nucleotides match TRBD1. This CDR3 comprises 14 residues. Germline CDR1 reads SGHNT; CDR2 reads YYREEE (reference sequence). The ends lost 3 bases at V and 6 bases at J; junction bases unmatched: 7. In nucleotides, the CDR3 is TGTGCCAGCAGCTCGGGACAGGGAAATCGCGAGCAGTACTTC. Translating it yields CASSSGQGNREQYF.

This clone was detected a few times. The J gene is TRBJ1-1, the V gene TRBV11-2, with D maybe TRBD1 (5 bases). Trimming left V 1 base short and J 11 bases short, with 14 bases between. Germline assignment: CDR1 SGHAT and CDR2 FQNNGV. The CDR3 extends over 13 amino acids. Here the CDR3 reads CASSLVAQGFAFF. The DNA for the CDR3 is TGTGCCAGCAGCTTAGTGGCCCAGGGTTTCGCTTTCTTT.

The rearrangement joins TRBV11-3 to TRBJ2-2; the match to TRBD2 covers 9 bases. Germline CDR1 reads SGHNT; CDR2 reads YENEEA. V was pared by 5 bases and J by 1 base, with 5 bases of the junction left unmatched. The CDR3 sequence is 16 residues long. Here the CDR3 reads CASSPPSGVNTGELFF. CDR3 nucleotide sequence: TGTGCCAGCAGCCCGCCTAGCGGGGTGAACACCGGGGAGCTGTTTTTT.

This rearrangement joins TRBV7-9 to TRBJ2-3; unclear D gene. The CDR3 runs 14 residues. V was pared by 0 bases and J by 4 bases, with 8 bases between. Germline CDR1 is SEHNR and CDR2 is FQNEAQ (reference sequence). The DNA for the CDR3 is TGTGCCAGCAGCTTAGCCCGGGCCGCAGATACGCAGTATTTT. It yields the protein CASSLARAADTQYF.

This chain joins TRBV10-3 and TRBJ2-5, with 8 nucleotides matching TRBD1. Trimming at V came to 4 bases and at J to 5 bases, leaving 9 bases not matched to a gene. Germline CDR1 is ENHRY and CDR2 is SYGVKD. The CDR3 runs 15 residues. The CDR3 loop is CAISGTQGARETQYF. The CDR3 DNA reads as TGTGCCATCAGTGGCACCCAGGGGGCACGGGAGACCCAGTACTTC.

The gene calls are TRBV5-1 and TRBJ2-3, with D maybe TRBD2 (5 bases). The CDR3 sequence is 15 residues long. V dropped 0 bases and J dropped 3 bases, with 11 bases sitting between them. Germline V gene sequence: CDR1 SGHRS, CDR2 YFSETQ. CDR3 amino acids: CASSLAEGRTDTQYF. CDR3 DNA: TGCGCCAGCAGCTTGGCAGAGGGCAGGACAGATACGCAGTATTTT.